Listed below are T cell receptor beta chains from one sample, sequenced in a study of metastatic and nonmetastatic thyroid tumors. TCRdb re-analyzed the PCR reads through MiXCR. In the table there are 30,000 to 40,000 clones, 20% to 25% of which are singletons. The sample was tumor tissue. Receptors originate from a male donor with papillary thyroid cancer or a benign thyroid nodule (not recorded which). Some clones in this sample may be carry-over from other donors' samples. The CDR3 runs from the conserved cysteine through the conserved F or W. The order of the fields is clone size, V gene, J gene, CDR3 protein. Clone size is shown for a subset of rows, as once, few, many or a class of expanded clone.

NA	TRBV6-5	TRBJ2-1	CASSYIGLAGEYNEQFF
many	TRBV15	TRBJ1-5	CATSRDTLMVGGGQILNQPQHF
many	TRBV7-6	TRBJ1-6	CASSLVGGENNSPLHF
NA	TRBV5-1	TRBJ2-5	CASSLGGRPKETQYF
NA	TRBV11-2	TRBJ2-3	CASTMAVGVTDTQYF
many	TRBV20-1	TRBJ2-7	CSARGQPGLEVYEQYF
medium-sized	TRBV27	TRBJ2-7	CASSVKGTGTGVHEQYF
many	TRBV28	TRBJ1-1	CASSWDRNTEAFF
many	TRBV20-1	TRBJ2-5	CSGSTSGKETQYF
many	TRBV12-3/TRBV12-4	TRBJ2-3	CASSRTGHTDTQYF
many	TRBV4-3	TRBJ1-1	CASSQEVGGRTEAFF
many	TRBV18	TRBJ2-7	CASSPGSRLSYEQYF
NA	TRBV20-1	TRBJ2-3	CSAHTGTISTDRQYF
NA	TRBV24-1	TRBJ2-3	CATSDPLGSQGTTDTQYF
medium-sized	TRBV6-2/TRBV6-3	TRBJ2-7	CASCKGDRVVDEQYF
medium-sized	TRBV2	TRBJ2-7	CASAKTTYEQYF
many	TRBV30	TRBJ1-1	CAWSGSPAVPNRAFF
NA	TRBV6-1	TRBJ1-1	CASSEGVGPEALF
medium-sized	TRBV7-2	TRBJ1-2	CASSVNRVSYSYGYTF
many	TRBV9	TRBJ2-3	CASSVGTENTQYF
many	TRBV7-2	TRBJ1-2	CASSARRGINYGYTF
few	TRBV28	TRBJ2-1	CASSMPSGTNEQFF
few	TRBV13	TRBJ2-7	CASSFYGQSYEQYF
few	TRBV6-2/TRBV6-3	TRBJ2-5	CASSYLGRAATETQYF
many	TRBV5-1	TRBJ2-7	CASSSTGLGGRATPYF
medium-sized	TRBV19	TRBJ2-1	CASRSVAGGFSNEQFF
few	TRBV10-1	TRBJ2-1	CASSRARASWQFF
many	TRBV28	TRBJ2-1	CASSSEVAYNEQFF
NA	TRBV19	TRBJ1-6	CASSQGQDNSPLHF
many	TRBV5-4	TRBJ2-1	CASSLIQGNEQFF
many	TRBV28	TRBJ1-4	CASREQGGRGWLERDEKLFF
NA	TRBV5-1	TRBJ1-2	CASSLSGTYGYTF
few	TRBV6-1	TRBJ1-3	CASSKRGQGMGGNTIYF
NA	TRBV20-1	TRBJ2-5	CSAPAVLGQCKETQYF
few	TRBV6-1	TRBJ2-1	CASSESSGGLSEQFF
NA	TRBV12-5	TRBJ1-2	CALKGTARNYGYTF
few	TRBV11-2	TRBJ2-7	CASRRLAGYEQYF
medium-sized	TRBV27	TRBJ2-7	CASSFSGPHREQYF
many	TRBV7-3	TRBJ2-3	CASSSTSGSDTQYF
medium-sized	TRBV12-3/TRBV12-4	TRBJ1-3	CASSFSGTGNTIYF
many	TRBV28	TRBJ1-3	CASHPTTSGNTIYF
NA	TRBV9	TRBJ2-7	CASSALPGGENEQYF
NA	TRBV30	TRBJ2-3	CAWSRAGTGTDTQYF
many	TRBV11-2	TRBJ2-4	CASSLSGRVQYF
medium-sized	TRBV20-1	TRBJ1-2	CSATRQGSAYGYTF
many	TRBV28	TRBJ2-3	CASSHQRKSYF
many	TRBV20-1	TRBJ1-6	CSARVHTSNSPLHF
few	TRBV15	TRBJ1-2	CATSRDQGTYGYTF
many	TRBV7-6	TRBJ2-3	CASSLRRGDSSTDTQYF
NA	TRBV7-4	TRBJ2-2	CASSLGLAGWPSTGELFF
few	TRBV28	TRBJ1-1	CASRQAGLQKGNEAFF
many	TRBV30	TRBJ1-6	CAWDSSYNSPLHF
many	TRBV5-1	TRBJ2-2	CASRTDAGTGELFF
NA	TRBV6-1	TRBJ2-1	CASSEWRNTYNEQFF
many	TRBV4-3	TRBJ2-2	CASRLTGSGGELFF
few	TRBV18	TRBJ2-2	CASSPTGELFF
few	TRBV12-3/TRBV12-4	TRBJ2-7	CASSSAGTRDEQYF